The 10 T cell receptor beta chains reported below all come from one sample, sequenced in a study of cytomegalovirus exposure and HLA in healthy donors. Both 60 Vbeta primers and 13 Jbeta primers went into the PCR. Assay: immunoSEQ multiplex PCR; the TCRdb copy retains only in-frame clones and omits some. There are some 40,000 clones in the sample; approximately 57% occur only once, and approximately 12% lies in the top ten. Sequenced: PBMCs. The source is a man aged 60 to 75 in good health and CMV-seropositive.

This clone appeared a few times. This sequence joins TRBV7-9 and TRBJ2-5; D might be TRBD1 (6 bases). Germline assignment: CDR1 SEHNR and CDR2 FQNEAQ (reference sequence). The CDR3 extends over 14 amino acids. The V end lost 2 bases, the J end lost 4 bases, and 11 bases lay between the germline ends. CDR3 residues: CASSLQQGGETQYF. CDR3 DNA sequence: TGTGCCAGCAGCTTACAACAGGGCGGAGAGACCCAGTACTTC. The variable domain in full, completed from reference TRBV7-9 and TRBJ2-5, reads DTGVSQNPRHKITKRGQNVTFRCDPISEHNRLYWYRQTLGQGPEFLTYFQNEAQLEKSRLLSDRFSAERPKGSFSTLEIQRTEQGDSAMYLCASSLQQGGETQYFGPGTRLLVL.

Only a few counts were recorded for this clone. The chain combines TRBV5-1 with TRBJ1-1, with unresolved D. This CDR3 is 13 amino acids long. Trimming shortened V by 2 bases and J by 4 bases, and 9 bases separated the two germline ends. Germline V lookup: CDR1 SGHRS, CDR2 YFSETQ. The CDR3 loop is CASSFDEATEAFF. The CDR3 DNA reads as TGCGCCAGCAGCTTTGACGAGGCCACTGAAGCTTTCTTT. Full variable domain (outside the CDR3, taken from reference TRBV5-1 and TRBJ1-1): KAGVTQTPRYLIKTRGQQVTLSCSPISGHRSVSWYQQTPGQGLQFLFEYFSETQRNKGNFPGRFSGRQFSNSRSEMNVSTLELGDSALYLCASSFDEATEAFFGQGTRLTVV.

Here the CDR3 reads CASSFGNYEQYF. In DNA form, the CDR3 reads TGTGCCAGCAGCTTCGGGAACTACGAGCAGTACTTC. This chain links TRBV7-9 with TRBJ2-7; TRBD2 is a possible D gene (5 bases). This CDR3 comprises 12 residues. CDR1 is SEHNR and CDR2 is FQNEAQ in the germline V gene (reference sequence). Trimming left V 3 bases short and J 3 bases short, with 6 bases between.

The genes are TRBV7-9 and TRBJ2-5; TRBD1 agrees at 9 bases. The CDR3 is 15 residues long. Trimming took 5 bases from V and 2 from J; bases not matched to a gene: 6. Germline-derived CDR1 and CDR2 are SEHNR and FQNEAQ (reference sequence). The CDR3 nucleotides are TGTGCCAGCAGCCTTACCGGGACAGGGCAAGAGACCCAGTACTTC. Protein: CASSLTGTGQETQYF.

DNA of the CDR3: TGTGCCAGCAGCTTCGGTGCAGGGGGTATGGAGACCCAGTACTTC. Its protein product is CASSFGAGGMETQYF. J is TRBJ2-5 and V is TRBV11-3; 7 nucleotides agree with TRBD1. CDR3 size: 15 residues. Trimming at V came to 3 bases and at J to 5 bases, leaving 9 bases not matched to a gene. Germline V lookup: CDR1 SGHNT, CDR2 YENEEA.

CDR3 residues: CASSLAVTSGISTDTQYF. The CDR3 region has the DNA TGTGCCAGCAGCTTAGCGGTGACTAGCGGGATTAGCACAGATACGCAGTATTTT. The chain couples TRBV7-9 to TRBJ2-3; TRBD2 matches at 11 bases. This CDR3 has 18 amino acids. CDR1 and CDR2 (germline): SEHNR, FQNEAQ (reference sequence). J lost 0 bases, V lost 0 bases, and 5 bases had no gene match.

This clone was detected a few times. Only one base separates this from a far larger clonotype, so it likely reflects a read error. J is TRBJ2-2 and V is TRBV7-9; 8 bases agree with TRBD1. This CDR3 has 16 amino acids. Per germline, CDR1 SEHNR and CDR2 FQNEAQ (reference sequence). The CDR3 DNA reads TGTTCCAGCAGCCCAACCGGGACAGGAGGAACCGGGGAGCTGTTTTTT. Its protein product is CSSSPTGTGGTGELFF.

This chain connects TRBV18 to TRBJ2-2, with a weak D call TRBD1 (6 bases). CDR1 and CDR2 (germline): KGHSH, LQKENI. CDR3 length: 16 residues. The ends were cut back, 3 bases at V and 2 bases at J, with 13 bases in the middle. The CDR3: CASSPLGGSNTGELFF. The CDR3 nucleotides are TGTGCCAGCTCACCCTTAGGGGGTAGCAACACCGGGGAGCTGTTTTTT.

By share of the sample, this clone is medium-sized. The chain has TRBV4-2 and TRBJ1-5; D perhaps matches TRBD1 (6 bases). V was trimmed by 2 bases and J by 4 bases, leaving 9 bases between them. CDR1 is LGHNA, CDR2 YNFKEQ, per germline. This CDR3 has 14 residues. The DNA for the CDR3 is TGTGCCAGCAGCCAATCACAGGGTAATCAGCCCCAGCATTTT. Translated, it gives CASSQSQGNQPQHF.

The chain links TRBV4-1 to TRBJ2-7; TRBD2 agrees at 11 bases. There are 16 residues in the CDR3. Germline loops: CDR1 MGHRA, CDR2 YSYEKL. Germline trimming cut 1 base from V and 4 bases from J; bases unmatched to any gene: 6. The CDR3 DNA is TGCGCCAGCAGCCAAGTGCTAACTAGCGGGAGTTACGAGCAGTACTTC. Translation: CASSQVLTSGSYEQYF.